This TCR beta chain was retrieved from a study of regulatory T cells in long-lasting Graves disease. The time point was: newly diagnosed GD, antithyroid drugs for less than 3 months. PBMC RNA was the source of the TCR library. Ten or more counts support this clonotype. CDR3 size: 13 residues. Trimming stripped 4 bases from V and 8 bases from J, with 15 bases between. The V gene's germline CDR1 is DFQATT and CDR2 SNEGSKA (reference sequence). Arm-PCR of CDR3 regions and iRepertoire HTBI primers were used to build TCR beta libraries. TCRdb re-derived calls from the multiplex PCR reads in MiXCR, one entry per CDR3 protein. This table has approximately 310,000 distinct CDR3 sequences, 15% to 20% appearing once.

This TCR was recovered from a female donor with Graves disease. The sequencing used peripheral blood mononuclear cells (PBMCs), collected at new diagnosis, from a patient treated with antithyroid drugs. This chain uses TRBV20-1 with TRBJ2-1; TRBD2 might be the D (6 bases). CDR3 in amino acids: CSAIAGYGHEQFF. The CDR3, as DNA: TGCAGTGCTATCGCGGGATATGGTCATGAGCAGTTCTTC.